Listed below are T cell receptor beta chains from one sample, sequenced in a study of cytomegalovirus exposure and HLA in healthy donors. TCRdb keeps only in-frame clones here, not all; method: immunoSEQ multiplex PCR. The sample contains 150,000 to 200,000 clones, roughly 10% of which appear only once. The sequenced material came from PBMCs. The receptors derive from a woman aged 25 to 39 in good health and CMV-seropositive. Both conserved end residues are part of each CDR3. D genes are given only for firm matches.

>TRBV27|.
CASSLRGNQPQHF
>TRBV7-2|.
CASSLFQGSKNIQYF
>TRBV9|.
CASSPRRENTGELFF
>TRBV9|TRBD2
CASSVEVSGGGPFF
>TRBV29-1|.
CSADPRGHTEAFF
>TRBV5-1|TRBD2
CASMRGGSTDTQYF
>TRBV6-1|.
CASTPGQPPTEAFF
>TRBV18|TRBD1
CASSPRDRTSDGYTF
>TRBV6-6|TRBD2
CASSFQTSGSKHEQYF
>TRBV30|TRBD2
CAWSASGQETQYF
>TRBV9|.
CASSVDRGADLRREQYF
>TRBV6-5|.
CASSYGGGSYNEQFF
>TRBV30|.
CAWSVQGGTEQYF
>TRBV30|.
CAWSPSVTEAFF
>TRBV5-1|TRBD2
CASTPSVGGAGELFF
>TRBV9|TRBD1
CASSARTGSSYNEQFF
>TRBV6-5|.
CATLRAGGTNTEAFF
>TRBV5-1|TRBD2
CASSSGLATDTQYF
>TRBV5-1|.
CASSSNSGASDTQYF
>TRBV19|TRBD2
CASSLRTSGRNEQFF
>TRBV7-2|TRBD1
CASSAGQGVTEAFF
>TRBV5-1|.
CASSLAGNQPQHF
>TRBV6-1|.
CASTKGQSWDEQFF
>TRBV5-1|TRBD1
CASSREGQGAPNEKLFF
>TRBV30|TRBD1
CAWKTGGSFKLFF
>TRBV6-6|.
CATSFGTDTQYF
>TRBV5-1|.
CASSLDQGWAGQYF
>TRBV5-6|.
CASSFSGVGYEQYF
>TRBV14|TRBD1
CASSHRDSNTEAFF
>TRBV7-9|.
CAIDEGTNQPQHF
>TRBV6-1|TRBD1
CASSGQGGATEAFF
>TRBV7-6|TRBD1
CASSLEAGGGYEQYF
>TRBV2|TRBD1
CASRPNLDRVGRYTF
>TRBV5-1|.
CATKEMPSADTQYF
>TRBV27|TRBD2
CASSLSGRAYNEQFF
>TRBV5-1|TRBD1
CASSLTGTGGALYGYTF
>TRBV7-8|.
CASSLGGGGQDIQYF
>TRBV6-5|.
CASRRENAEAFF
>TRBV5-1|.
CASSLGGEANYGYTF
>TRBV27|.
CASSLWGRSNQPQHF
>TRBV4-1|.
CASSERYGGYTF
>TRBV2|.
CASSREGRTAVYGYTF
>TRBV7-9|.
CASSTGSGANVLTF
>TRBV5-1|TRBD2
CASSQGLAGNTGELFF
>TRBV7-9|TRBD1
CASSLKDRGDTQYF
>TRBV9|.
CASSVDRSGSFYEQFF
>TRBV7-9|.
CASSLQRQTSDTQYF
>TRBV2|.
CVAGRDSNQPQHF
>TRBV9|TRBD1
CASSPTGATSTDTQYF
>TRBV5-1|TRBD1
CASKGDSTTYNEQFF
>TRBV10-2|TRBD2
CASSERRVAGIGTDTQYF
>TRBV18|TRBD2
CASSPQSGSYNEQFF
>TRBV6-4|.
CASSSQGNTEAFF
>TRBV6-6|TRBD1
CASSPGTGVKETQYF